The 28 T cell receptor beta chains presented below share a single source sample, sequenced in a study of blood T cell repertoires in COVID-19. TCRdb's copy holds only in-frame clones and misses some; the assay was immunoSEQ multiplex PCR. The repertoire has 95,000 to 120,000 clones, just over 70% of them found once; the top ten carry 1.5% to 2%. The sequencing sample was made of peripheral blood. The receptor source for this set is a middle-aged woman with acute or convalescent COVID-19.

CDR3 coding DNA: TGCGCCAGCAGCTTGGTGGCGGGGGGGCGAAACATTCAGTACTTC. Its translation is CASSLVAGGRNIQYF. The chain is built from TRBV5-1 and TRBJ2-4; 9 nucleotides agree with TRBD2. CDR3 size: 15 residues. V trimming: 0 bases; J trimming: 6 bases; junction bases outside the gene matches: 4. Per germline, CDR1 SGHRS and CDR2 YFSETQ.

The rearrangement joins TRBV28 to TRBJ1-5, with TRBD1 matching over 9 bases. Germline trimming cut 6 bases from V and 1 base from J; bases unmatched to any gene: 4. This CDR3 has 15 residues. Germline CDR1 and CDR2: MDHEN and SYDVKM. DNA for the CDR3: TGTGCCAGCAGCCGACAGGGGGGCAGCAATCAGCCCCAGCATTTT. It encodes CASSRQGGSNQPQHF.

The chain employs TRBV6-8 and TRBJ2-2; D may be TRBD2 (5 bases). Germline V gene data show CDR1 as MNHGY and CDR2 as SAAAGT. The CDR3 consists of 17 residues. Trimming removed 7 bases from V and 1 base from J, with 19 bases in between. In DNA form, the CDR3 reads TGTGCCAGCATCACCCCAACCGTTCGGGGGAACACCGGGGAGCTGTTTTTT. This codes for CASITPTVRGNTGELFF.

This chain joins TRBV10-3 and TRBJ1-4; possibly TRBD1 for D (5 bases). V lost 0 bases, J lost 0 bases, and 14 bases lay in between. The CDR3 is 18 residues long. The germline V gene has CDR1 ENHRY and CDR2 SYGVKD. CDR3 DNA: TGTGCCATCAGTGAGTCGGAGGGGCGGGCTGCAACTAATGAAAAACTGTTTTTT. Translation gives CAISESEGRAATNEKLFF.

J is TRBJ2-3 and V is TRBV5-1, with 9 bases matching TRBD2. CDR3 length: 16 amino acids. The germline gives CDR1 SGHRS, CDR2 YFSETQ. The V gene end was trimmed by 1 base and the J gene end by 6 bases; junction bases not matched to a gene: 9. Here the CDR3 reads CASSLTPGTSFDTQYF. The DNA for the CDR3 is TGCGCCAGCAGCTTGACCCCCGGGACTAGCTTTGATACGCAGTATTTT.

This clone has more than one count but fewer than ten. This chain joins TRBV3-1 (or the pseudogene TRBV3-2) and TRBJ2-3, with TRBD2 matching over 8 bases. CDR3 length equals 20 residues. With V trimmed by 1 base and J by 0 bases, 15 bases remained unmatched. CDR1 is LGHDT and CDR2 is YNNKEL in the germline V gene (reference sequence). CDR3 sequence (DNA): TGTGCCAGCAGCCAAGTCAAGCGGCGGGGGGAACCCTCTAGCACAGATACGCAGTATTTT. This encodes CASSQVKRRGEPSSTDTQYF.

This clone appeared many times. The chain carries TRBV3-1 (or the pseudogene TRBV3-2) and TRBJ1-2; D is uncertain. CDR3 length: 14 amino acids. Germline V CDR1 and CDR2: LGHDT, YNNKEL (reference sequence). V was clipped by 7 bases and J by 6 bases, with 18 bases between them. The CDR3 nucleotides are TGTGCCAGCACCCAGAGAGACACTTTAAATGGCTACACCTTC. This sequence encodes CASTQRDTLNGYTF.

The chain combines TRBV27 with TRBJ2-3; 9 bases fit TRBD2. J was trimmed by 5 bases and V by 3 bases; bases with no gene match: 3. Germline CDR1 MNHEY, CDR2 SMNVEV (reference sequence). The CDR3 length is 14 residues. The CDR3 sequence: CASSFSAGGDTQYF. CDR3 DNA sequence: TGTGCCAGCAGTTTCTCAGCGGGGGGAGATACGCAGTATTTT.

This chain joins TRBV3-1 (or the pseudogene TRBV3-2) and TRBJ2-1; 10 bases fit TRBD2. Trimming at V came to 8 bases and at J to 7 bases, leaving 5 bases not matched to a gene. This CDR3 contains 13 residues. CDR1 LGHDT and CDR2 YNNKEL come from the germline V gene (reference sequence). In nucleotides, the CDR3 is TGTGCCAGCGGACTAGCGGAAGGGAATGAGCAGTTCTTC. Translation gives CASGLAEGNEQFF.

This CDR3 is CASSLASGLYYEQYF. Written as DNA, the CDR3 is TGTGCCAGCAGCTTAGCTTCGGGACTATACTACGAGCAGTACTTC. This chain joins TRBV11-2 and TRBJ2-7; 7 bases are shared with TRBD2. This CDR3 has 15 amino acids. Germline CDR1 is SGHAT and CDR2 is FQNNGV. V lost 1 base and J lost 3; bases outside the gene matches: 6.

The chain employs TRBV28 and TRBJ1-2, with D perhaps TRBD1 (5 bases). V was cut by 4 bases and J by 3 bases, with 15 bases left in between. The germline CDR1 and CDR2 sequences are MDHEN and SYDVKM. This CDR3 is built from 15 residues. This CDR3 reads CASSSRGGWYYGYTF. The DNA for the CDR3 is TGTGCCAGCAGTTCACGGGGGGGATGGTACTATGGCTACACCTTC.

The chain joins TRBV6-1 to TRBJ1-5, with D tentatively TRBD1 (6 bases). The CDR3 is 16 residues long. Germline loops: CDR1 MNHNS, CDR2 SASEGT. V lost 2 bases and J lost 2, with 13 bases in between. CDR3 sequence (DNA): TGTGCCAGCAGTGAACAGGGAAACAGGGGCAATCAGCCCCAGCATTTT. It encodes CASSEQGNRGNQPQHF.

The chain uses TRBV7-9 and TRBJ2-3; no clear D gene. The germline gives CDR1 SEHNR, CDR2 FQNEAQ (reference sequence). This CDR3 contains 11 residues. V shed 5 bases and J shed 3 bases, with 3 bases lying between them. CDR3 nucleotides: TGTGCCAGCAGCCGGACAGATACGCAGTATTTT. This sequence encodes CASSRTDTQYF.

This clone was detected only a few times. The chain is built from TRBV7-9 and TRBJ1-2; 11 positions agree with TRBD1. Germline loops: CDR1 SEHNR, CDR2 FQNEAQ (reference sequence). CDR3 length equals 16 residues. Trimming cost V 5 bases and J 2 bases; bases outside gene matches: 7. The chain's CDR3 is CASSLLRDRGNYGYTF. The CDR3 DNA sequence: TGTGCCAGCAGCCTACTCCGGGACAGGGGGAACTATGGCTACACCTTC.

The chain combines TRBV5-8 with TRBJ1-3; maybe TRBD1 (6 bases). Per germline, CDR1 SGHTS and CDR2 YDEGEE. There are 14 residues in the CDR3. V lost 5 bases, J lost 0 bases, and 9 bases lay in between. The CDR3 coding sequence is TGTGCCAGCAGTGGACAGCTCTCTGGAAACACCATATATTTT. This gives the protein CASSGQLSGNTIYF.

The sample holds a few counts of this clone. This rearrangement joins TRBV7-9 to TRBJ2-1, with 9 bases matching TRBD2. Germline V lookup: CDR1 SEHNR, CDR2 FQNEAQ (reference sequence). V lost 5 bases to trimming and J lost 1 base; unmatched junction nucleotides: 9. The CDR3 length is 17 residues. As DNA, the CDR3 is TGTGCCAGCAGCCCAATACGCGGGGGGGAATCCTACAATGAGCAGTTCTTC. Amino acids: CASSPIRGGESYNEQFF.

The sample holds one count of this clone. This chain links TRBV21-1 with TRBJ2-7; TRBD2 was called by the table and not checked on the DNA. TRBV21-1 is a listed pseudogene. The CDR3 covers 15 residues. In DNA form, the CDR3 reads TGTGCCAGCACCTCGGCGGGGGGGCCTCCCTACGAGCAGTACTTC. The encoded protein is CASTSAGGPPYEQYF.

The rearrangement links TRBV18 to TRBJ1-1; 7 bases are shared with TRBD1. The CDR3 length is 16 residues. Germline lookup yields CDR1 KGHSH and CDR2 LQKENI. V lost 2 bases, J lost 0 bases, and 6 bases stayed unmatched. For the CDR3, the DNA is TGTGCCAGCTCACCAATGGAGACAGGGCTGAACACTGAAGCTTTCTTT. Protein sequence: CASSPMETGLNTEAFF.

CDR3 in DNA: TGTGCCAGCAGCCTAGACAGGATCGGGGAGCTGTTTTTT. It codes for CASSLDRIGELFF. The chain couples TRBV9 to TRBJ2-2; D might be TRBD1 (6 bases). CDR3 length: 13 amino acids. Trimming stripped 4 bases from V and 7 bases from J, with 11 bases between. Germline V gene lookup returns CDR1 SGDLS and CDR2 YYNGEE.

V is TRBV10-2 and J is TRBJ2-3; 9 bases line up with TRBD2. The CDR3 covers 16 residues. CDR1 and CDR2 (germline): WSHSY, SAAADI. V trimming: 5 bases; J trimming: 4 bases; junction bases outside the gene matches: 10. The CDR3 reads CASSFASGVRSDTQYF. In nucleotides, the CDR3 is TGCGCCAGCAGTTTCGCTAGCGGGGTAAGGTCAGATACGCAGTATTTT.

The rearrangement uses TRBV5-4 and TRBJ2-5; 9 bases are a match to TRBD2. Germline CDR1 SGHNT, CDR2 YYREEE (reference sequence). With 0 bases clipped from V and 4 bases from J, the junction kept 4 bases outside the gene matches. CDR3 length: 15 amino acids. CDR3 DNA: TGTGCCAGCAGCTTGGACCTAGCGGGGCTAGAGACCCAGTACTTC. It encodes CASSLDLAGLETQYF. The entire variable domain, with the rest obtained from reference TRBV5-4 and TRBJ2-5, is as follows: ETGVTQSPTHLIKTRGQQVTLRCSSQSGHNTVSWYQQALGQGPQFIFQYYREEENGRGNFPPRFSGLQFPNYSSELNVNALELDDSALYLCASSLDLAGLETQYFGPGTRLLVL.

The rearrangement uses TRBV5-1 and TRBJ1-4, with TRBD1 matching 7 bases. With V trimmed by 1 base and J by 5 bases, 5 bases remained unmatched. CDR1 SGHRS and CDR2 YFSETQ come from the germline V gene. The CDR3 has 15 residues. The CDR3, as DNA: TGCGCCAGCAGCTTGCGGGGACAGACAAATGAAAAACTGTTTTTT. This translates into CASSLRGQTNEKLFF.

The chain joins TRBV3-1 (or the pseudogene TRBV3-2) to TRBJ2-1; maybe TRBD1 (5 bases). Germline V CDR1 and CDR2: LGHDT, YNNKEL (reference sequence). The CDR3 contains 15 residues. V dropped 1 base and J dropped 9 bases, with 16 bases sitting between them. CDR3 protein: CASSQVVRRGGEQFF. The CDR3 nucleotides are TGTGCCAGCAGCCAAGTAGTAAGAAGGGGCGGTGAGCAGTTCTTC.

The chain uses TRBV27 and TRBJ2-3, with TRBD1 identical over 10 bases. The CDR3 sequence is 15 residues long. In germline, CDR1 is MNHEY, CDR2 SMNVEV (reference sequence). V shed 4 bases, J shed 1 base, and the junction held 2 bases outside the gene matches. For the CDR3, the DNA is TGTGCCAGCAGTTGGGGGACAGGGGGCACAGATACGCAGTATTTT. Protein: CASSWGTGGTDTQYF.

The chain employs TRBV5-4 and TRBJ2-5, with TRBD1 identical over 9 bases. This CDR3 spans 15 amino acids. With V trimmed by 0 bases and J by 4 bases, 4 bases remained unmatched. CDR1 and CDR2 (germline): SGHNT, YYREEE (reference sequence). The CDR3 DNA reads TGTGCCAGCAGCTTGGTGGGACAGGGAATAGAGACCCAGTACTTC. Protein: CASSLVGQGIETQYF.

The V gene is TRBV5-1, the J gene TRBJ2-7; TRBD1 matches 9 bases. The CDR3 has 15 amino acids. The V gene's germline CDR1 is SGHRS and CDR2 YFSETQ. The V segment lost 2 bases and the J segment 4 bases; nucleotides outside the gene matches: 7. CDR3 loop: CASSFGGQGGYEQYF. CDR3 in DNA: TGCGCCAGCAGCTTTGGGGGACAGGGAGGATACGAGCAGTACTTC.

This chain links TRBV15 with TRBJ1-1; possible D gene TRBD1, 5 bases. The CDR3 has 13 residues. Trimming cost V 0 bases and J 7 bases, with 9 bases left between them. Germline assignment: CDR1 LNHNV and CDR2 YYDKDF (reference sequence). CDR3 loop: CATSRDLRGEAFF. The CDR3, as DNA: TGTGCCACCAGCAGAGATCTAAGGGGTGAAGCTTTCTTT.

A single count supports this clone. The chain combines TRBV28 with TRBJ1-1, with D perhaps TRBD1 (6 bases). Trimming removed 4 bases at V and 1 base at J, with 19 bases between. Germline CDR1 MDHEN, CDR2 SYDVKM. The CDR3 length is 17 residues. The CDR3 here is CASSSVWAGTKNTEAFF. In nucleotides, the CDR3 is TGTGCCAGCAGTTCCGTGTGGGCCGGGACAAAGAACACTGAAGCTTTCTTT.